This T cell receptor beta chain stems from a study of PD-L1 blockade in urothelial cancer. On the study more broadly: Starting in the mid-2010s, patients were given atezolizumab (1,200 mg intravenously every 3 weeks). Chemotherapy regimens numbering 0 to 3 had been given to patients.

The CDR3 sequence is 14 residues long. V was cut by 8 bases and J by 2 bases, with 13 bases left in between. CDR1 is SNHLY and CDR2 is FYNNEI in the germline V gene. Findings and limits, study-wide: Clones that were tumor-associated expanded more in the blood of durable-benefit patients at 3 weeks.

On this clone: Antigen specificity is unknown.

Some clones are missing from TCRdb's copy, which holds only in-frame ones; the method was immunoSEQ multiplex PCR. The profile shows 38,000 or so clones, around four fifths of them singletons. J is TRBJ1-5 and V is TRBV2; unclear D gene. The TCR was taken from a man between 60 and 70 years old with urothelial cancer. The sequencing here drew on PBMCs, taken around atezolizumab (anti-PD-L1) treatment. The CDR3, as DNA: TGTGCCAGCGATGGGGAGATGGGCAATCAGCCCCAGCATTTT. The encoded protein is CASDGEMGNQPQHF.